The source of this TCR beta chain is a study of blood T cells in healthy people across ages. Notes on the study in general: A greater number of naive CD4+ cells and higher diversity distinguished long-lived donors from aged donors. Naive T cell percentage showed a strong correlation with TCR beta diversity.

The CDR3 has 17 residues. In germline, CDR1 is DFQATT, CDR2 SNEGSKA (reference sequence). Trimming pared 3 bases from V and 0 bases from J, leaving 15 bases between. The second PCR ran about 6 to 11 cycles with a sample-barcoded 5' primer and J-beta primers. TCRdb redid the calling of the 5' RACE reads with MiXCR, one entry per CDR3 protein. The data contain about 1.1 million distinct CDR3 sequences, approximately 38% of them singletons. The sample, around 10 milliliters of peripheral blood, was drawn from each donor. As concerns this clonotype: Its antigen is currently unknown.

This sequence originates from a man in his late teens or twenties in good health. Material for sequencing was blood. V and J are TRBV20-1 and TRBJ1-6, with TRBD1 as a possible D gene (5 bases). CDR3 in amino acids: CSARATQGSSYNSPLHF. The CDR3 DNA follows: TGCAGTGCTAGGGCAACCCAGGGAAGCTCCTATAATTCACCCCTCCACTTT.